Only a few counts were recorded for the clone carrying this TCR beta chain. The data belong to a study of T cells of healthy individuals. The CDR3 has 12 amino acids. The V end lost 5 bases, the J end lost 5 bases, and 10 bases lay between the germline ends. Germline V lookup: CDR1 SGHRS, CDR2 YFSETQ. TCRdb passed the 5' RACE reads through MiXCR, listing each CDR3 protein once. Here the sample spans more than 60,000 distinct CDR3 sequences, around 15% being singletons. The receptor was isolated from a human donor in good health. This sequence joins TRBV5-1 and TRBJ1-1, with D hard to call. The CDR3 loop reads CASRHDGTEAFF. The CDR3 nucleotides read TGCGCCAGCAGACACGACGGAACTGAAGCTTTCTTT.